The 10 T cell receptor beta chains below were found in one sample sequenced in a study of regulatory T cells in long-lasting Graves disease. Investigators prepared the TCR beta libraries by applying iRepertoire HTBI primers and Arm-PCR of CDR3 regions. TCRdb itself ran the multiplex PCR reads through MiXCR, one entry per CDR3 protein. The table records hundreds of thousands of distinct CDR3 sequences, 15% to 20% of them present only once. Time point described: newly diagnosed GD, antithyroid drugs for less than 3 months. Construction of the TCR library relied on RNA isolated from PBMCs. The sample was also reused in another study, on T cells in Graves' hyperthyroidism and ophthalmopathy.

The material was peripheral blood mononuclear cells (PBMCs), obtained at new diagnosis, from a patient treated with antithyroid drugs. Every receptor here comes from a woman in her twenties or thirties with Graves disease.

CDR3 nucleotides: TGTGCCACCAGGGCCTGGGGGGCCAGCACAGATACGCAGTATTTT. It codes for CATRAWGASTDTQYF. V gene TRBV24-1 combines with J gene TRBJ2-3, with D perhaps TRBD1 or TRBD2 (6 bases each). Germline CDR1 is KGHDR and CDR2 is SFDVKD. Trimming removed 7 bases from V and 0 bases from J, with 13 bases in between. The length of the CDR3 is 15 residues.

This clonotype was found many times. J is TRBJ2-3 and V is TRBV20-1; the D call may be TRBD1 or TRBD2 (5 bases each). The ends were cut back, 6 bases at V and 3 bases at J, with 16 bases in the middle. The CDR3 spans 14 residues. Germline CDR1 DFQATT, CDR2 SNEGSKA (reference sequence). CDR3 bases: TGCAGTGCACCAAGAGGGGAATCGACAGATACGCAGTATTTT. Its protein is CSAPRGESTDTQYF.

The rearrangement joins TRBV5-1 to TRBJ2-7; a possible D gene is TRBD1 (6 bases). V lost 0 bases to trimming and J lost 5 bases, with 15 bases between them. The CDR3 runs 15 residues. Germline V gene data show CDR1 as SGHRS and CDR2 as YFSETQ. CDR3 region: CASSLGDRRFDEQYF. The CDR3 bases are TGCGCCAGCAGCTTGGGCGACAGGAGATTTGACGAGCAGTACTTC.

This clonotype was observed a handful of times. The CDR3 is CASSLPARSGNTIYF. CDR3 DNA: TGTGCCAGTAGTCTTCCGGCCCGCTCTGGAAACACCATATATTTT. This chain connects TRBV19 to TRBJ1-3; D remains ambiguous. The CDR3 contains 15 residues. V lost 5 bases and J lost 0, with 11 bases in between. CDR1 LNHDA and CDR2 SQIVND come from the germline V gene (reference sequence). Based on the CDR3 plus reference TRBV19 and TRBJ1-3, the full variable domain is DGGITQSPKYLFRKEGQNVTLSCEQNLNHDAMYWYRQDPGQGLRLIYYSQIVNDFQKGDIAEGYSVSREKKESFPLTVTSAQKNPTAFYLCASSLPARSGNTIYFGEGSWLTVV.

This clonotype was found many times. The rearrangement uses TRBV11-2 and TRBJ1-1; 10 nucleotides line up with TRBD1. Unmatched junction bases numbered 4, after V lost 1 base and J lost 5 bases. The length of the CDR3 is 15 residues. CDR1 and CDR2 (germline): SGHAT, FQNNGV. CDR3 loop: CASSLVRTGGTEAFF. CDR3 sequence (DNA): TGTGCCAGCAGCTTAGTGAGGACAGGGGGGACTGAAGCTTTCTTT.

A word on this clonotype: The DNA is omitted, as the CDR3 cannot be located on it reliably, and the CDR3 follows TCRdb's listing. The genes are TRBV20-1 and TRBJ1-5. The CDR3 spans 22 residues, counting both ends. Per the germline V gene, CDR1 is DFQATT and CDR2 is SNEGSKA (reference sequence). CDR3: CSAPGLYGSYEQYFGPGQPQHF.

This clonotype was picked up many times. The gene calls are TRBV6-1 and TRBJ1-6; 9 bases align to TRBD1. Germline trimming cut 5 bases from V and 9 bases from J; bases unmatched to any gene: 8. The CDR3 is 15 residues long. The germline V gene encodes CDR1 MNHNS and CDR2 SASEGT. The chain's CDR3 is CASSISGTGISPLHF. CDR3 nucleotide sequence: TGTGCCAGCAGTATCTCCGGGACAGGGATTTCACCCCTCCACTTT.

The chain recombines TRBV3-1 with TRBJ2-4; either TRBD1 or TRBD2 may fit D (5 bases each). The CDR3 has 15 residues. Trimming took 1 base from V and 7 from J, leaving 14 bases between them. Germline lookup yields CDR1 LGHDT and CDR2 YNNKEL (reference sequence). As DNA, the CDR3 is TGTGCCAGCAGCCAAGGTATGGGGGTCTTGAACATTCAGTACTTC. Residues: CASSQGMGVLNIQYF.

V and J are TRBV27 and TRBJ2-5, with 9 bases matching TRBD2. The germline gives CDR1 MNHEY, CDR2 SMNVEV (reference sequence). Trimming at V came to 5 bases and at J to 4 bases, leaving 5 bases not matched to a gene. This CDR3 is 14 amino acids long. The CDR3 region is CASSQTSGRETQYF. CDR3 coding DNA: TGTGCCAGCAGTCAGACTAGCGGTAGAGAGACCCAGTACTTC.

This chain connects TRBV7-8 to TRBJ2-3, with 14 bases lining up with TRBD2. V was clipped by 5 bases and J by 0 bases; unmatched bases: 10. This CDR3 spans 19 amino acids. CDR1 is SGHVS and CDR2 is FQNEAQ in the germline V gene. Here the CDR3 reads CASSPRTSGRRLSTDTQYF. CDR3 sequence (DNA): TGTGCCAGCAGCCCTCGGACTAGCGGGAGGAGACTTAGCACAGATACGCAGTATTTT.